This TCR beta chain was sequenced during a study of Graves' ophthalmopathy and Graves' hyperthyroidism. This CDR3 has 16 residues. Germline assignment: CDR1 DFQATT and CDR2 SNEGSKA (reference sequence). Trimming removed 4 bases from V and 4 bases from J; junction bases left unmatched: 14. From RNA, the CDR3 regions of TCR beta chains were amplified and sequenced. RT-PCR in the first round used HTBI primers; a second-round multiplex PCR followed. TCRdb independently ran MiXCR on the multiplex PCR reads; one entry per CDR3 protein. The repertoire holds 300,000 to 500,000 distinct CDR3 sequences, with 15% to 17% as singletons. Ten or more counts support this clonotype.

This TCR came from a woman aged 18-29 years with stable Graves' hyperthyroidism. The chain links TRBV20-1 to TRBJ1-1; 8 bases align to TRBD1. Sequenced: peripheral blood. CDR3 nucleotide sequence: TGCAGTGCTAATCTCGCAGGGGGCTTTTCTGTCACTGAAGCTTTCTTT. Translation gives CSANLAGGFSVTEAFF.